This entry is about one T cell receptor beta chain. Sequencing used cDNA as its template, made by extracting RNA and reverse transcribing it. This table comes from immunoSEQ multiplex PCR, and its TCRdb copy is limited to in-frame clones, with some not included. The sample yields 90,000 to 100,000 clones, 50% to 75% seen once. These data are taken from a study of CD8+ T cells in alopecia areata. V lost 1 base to trimming and J lost 5 bases; unmatched junction nucleotides: 4. This CDR3 region has 14 residues. CDR1 and CDR2 (germline): GTSNPN, SVGIG (reference sequence). The treatment here: oral pan-JAK inhibitor, 5-10 mg twice daily.

The chain employs TRBV30 and TRBJ2-1; 8 positions match TRBD2. The sequencing used CD8+ T cells sorted from blood, collected at week 4, from a patient treated with tofacitinib. This receptor was identified in a human donor with alopecia areata. CDR3 in amino acids: CAWSEGAGDNEQFF. The CDR3 bases are TGTGCCTGGAGTGAAGGAGCGGGAGACAATGAGCAGTTCTTC.